This TCR beta chain came from a study of read filtering for tumor transcriptome and immune sequencing. Study context: By R-ISS, stages I, II and III held approximately 8, 16 and 7 patients. TCR-mapped reads were about 3.5 to 11 million with IR-seq versus roughly 80 to 1,300 with RNA-seq. General study findings and limits: Sorted CD138-negative bone marrow cells were not purified T cells.

A remark on this clonotype: Its antigen is as yet unknown. A single base separates this from a much larger clone, so it may be a read error.

Molecular barcoded adaptors covering alpha/delta and beta/gamma chains were used on about 390 ng RNA. TCRdb processed the reads anew with MiXCR; each CDR3 protein has one entry. Of roughly 130,000 distinct CDR3 sequences in the sample, 10% to 15% were seen once. CDR1 LGHDT and CDR2 YNNKEL come from the germline V gene (reference sequence). The CDR3 runs to 14 residues. At the time of active disease, bone marrow was collected from every patient. The chain is built from TRBV3-1 and TRBJ2-7, with D maybe TRBD2 (5 bases). Sequencing was done on a sample of a population of CD138-negative cells sorted from bone marrow. This receptor was taken from a donor older than 35 with multiple myeloma. CDR3 amino acids: CASSQQRQDYEQCF. The DNA for the CDR3 is TGTGCCAGCAGCCAACAACGACAAGACTACGAGCAGTGCTTC.